The text below deals with one T cell receptor (beta chain). This record belongs to a study of blood T cell repertoires in COVID-19. Study at large: Donors in the United States, Italy and Spain gave samples during acute or convalescent COVID-19. The cDNA or gDNA used as material had been derived from T cells, B-cell-depleted T cells, or PBMCs.

In the authors' methods: Reference gene primers were amplified, and this amplification served to estimate nucleated cell counts. Using immunoSEQ multiplex PCR, the repertoire was profiled, and TCRdb retains in-frame clones only, with some absent. The D gene and trimming were derived from the DNA, and the V and J assignments and clone size from that table. In the table there are some 120,000 clones, approximately 80% of which are singletons. Germline-derived CDR1 and CDR2 are KGHDR and SFDVKD. The CDR3 length is 14 residues. The ends were cut back, 5 bases at V and 7 bases at J, with 16 bases in the middle.

The chain employs TRBV24-1 and TRBJ2-5; weak D call: TRBD1 (8 bases). Material: peripheral blood. This receptor was identified in a man aged 70-80 years with active or convalescent COVID-19. The CDR3 reads CATSGAAGTGTQYF. DNA for the CDR3: TGTGCCACCAGTGGGGCAGCGGGGACAGGGACCCAGTACTTC.